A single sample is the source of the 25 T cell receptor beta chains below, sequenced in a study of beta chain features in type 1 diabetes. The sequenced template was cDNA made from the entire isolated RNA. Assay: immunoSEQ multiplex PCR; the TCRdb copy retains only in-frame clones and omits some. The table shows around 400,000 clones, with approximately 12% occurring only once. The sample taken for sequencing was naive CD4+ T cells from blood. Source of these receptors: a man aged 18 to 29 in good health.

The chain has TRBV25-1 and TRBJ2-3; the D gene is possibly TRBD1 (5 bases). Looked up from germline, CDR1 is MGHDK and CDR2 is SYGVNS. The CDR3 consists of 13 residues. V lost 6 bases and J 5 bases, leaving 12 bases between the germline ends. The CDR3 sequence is CASRSQGGDTQYF. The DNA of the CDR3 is TGTGCCAGCAGATCTCAGGGCGGAGATACGCAGTATTTT.

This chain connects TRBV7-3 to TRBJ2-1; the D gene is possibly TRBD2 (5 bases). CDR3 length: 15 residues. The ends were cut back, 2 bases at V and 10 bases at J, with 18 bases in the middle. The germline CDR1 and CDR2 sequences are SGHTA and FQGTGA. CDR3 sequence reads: CASSLGSGRTGEQFF. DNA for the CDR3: TGTGCCAGCAGCTTAGGTAGTGGCCGAACGGGGGAGCAGTTCTTC. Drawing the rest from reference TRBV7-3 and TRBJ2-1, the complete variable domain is GAGVSQTPSNKVTEKGKYVELRCDPISGHTALYWYRQSLGQGPEFLIYFQGTGAADDSGLPNDRFFAVRPEGSVSTLKIQRTERGDSAVYLCASSLGSGRTGEQFFGPGTRLTVL.

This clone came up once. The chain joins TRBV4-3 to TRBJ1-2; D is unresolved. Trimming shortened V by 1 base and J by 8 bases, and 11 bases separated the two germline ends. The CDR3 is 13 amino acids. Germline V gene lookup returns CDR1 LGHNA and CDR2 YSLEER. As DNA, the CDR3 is TGCGCCAGCAGCCAAGGGCCTGGGCTGGGCTACACCTTC. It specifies CASSQGPGLGYTF.

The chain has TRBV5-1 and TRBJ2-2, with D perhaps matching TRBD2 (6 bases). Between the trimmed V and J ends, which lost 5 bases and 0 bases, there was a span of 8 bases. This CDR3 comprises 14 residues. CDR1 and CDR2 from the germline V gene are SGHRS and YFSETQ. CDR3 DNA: TGCGCCAGCAGGCGGGAATCGAACACCGGGGAGCTGTTTTTT. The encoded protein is CASRRESNTGELFF.

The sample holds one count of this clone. This CDR3 is CASSASGRLGGTQYF. CDR3 coding DNA: TGTGCCAGCAGCGCTAGCGGGAGACTAGGGGGTACGCAGTATTTT. This chain links TRBV7-3 with TRBJ2-3; TRBD2 aligns across 10 bases. Germline CDR1 is SGHTA and CDR2 is FQGTGA. CDR3 size: 15 residues. Trimming removed 5 bases from V and 8 bases from J; junction bases left unmatched: 10.

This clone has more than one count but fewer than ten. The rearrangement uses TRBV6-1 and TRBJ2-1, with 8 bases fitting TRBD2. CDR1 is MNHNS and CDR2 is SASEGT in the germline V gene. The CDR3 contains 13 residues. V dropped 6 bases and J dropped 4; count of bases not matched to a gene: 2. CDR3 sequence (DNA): TGTGCCAGCAGGGAGCGGGAGTACAATGAGCAGTTCTTC. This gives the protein CASREREYNEQFF.

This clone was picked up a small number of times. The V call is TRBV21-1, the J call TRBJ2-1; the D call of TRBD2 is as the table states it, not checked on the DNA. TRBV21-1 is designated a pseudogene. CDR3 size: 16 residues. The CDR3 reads CASSKYSGTSLNEQFF. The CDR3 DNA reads TGTGCCAGCAGCAAATATTCCGGGACTAGCCTCAATGAGCAGTTCTTC.

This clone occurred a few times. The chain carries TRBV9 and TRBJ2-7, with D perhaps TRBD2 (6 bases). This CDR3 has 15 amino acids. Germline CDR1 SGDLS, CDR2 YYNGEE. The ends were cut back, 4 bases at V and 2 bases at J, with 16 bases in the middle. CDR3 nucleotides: TGTGCCAGCAGCAAGGGACTCCCCATCACCTACGAGCAGTACTTC. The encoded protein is CASSKGLPITYEQYF.

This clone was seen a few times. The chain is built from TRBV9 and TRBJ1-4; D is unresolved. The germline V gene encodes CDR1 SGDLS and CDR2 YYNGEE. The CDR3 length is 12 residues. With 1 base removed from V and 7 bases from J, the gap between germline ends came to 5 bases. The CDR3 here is CASSVNSEKLFF. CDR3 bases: TGTGCCAGCAGCGTAAACAGTGAAAAACTGTTTTTT. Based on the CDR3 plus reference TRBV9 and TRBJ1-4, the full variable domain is DSGVTQTPKHLITATGQRVTLRCSPRSGDLSVYWYQQSLDQGLQFLIQYYNGEERAKGNILERFSAQQFPDLHSELNLSSLELGDSALYFCASSVNSEKLFFGSGTQLSVL.

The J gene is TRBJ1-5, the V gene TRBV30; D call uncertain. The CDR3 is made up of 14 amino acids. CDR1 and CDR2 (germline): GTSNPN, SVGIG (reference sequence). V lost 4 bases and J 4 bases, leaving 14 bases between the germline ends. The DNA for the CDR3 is TGTGCCTGGAATAGTATAGCCGGGAATCAGCCCCAGCATTTT. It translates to CAWNSIAGNQPQHF.

The CDR3 nucleotides read TGTGCCAGCAGCTACAGCGGGGGAAGCACAGATACGCAGTATTTT. Its translation: CASSYSGGSTDTQYF. This sequence joins TRBV5-4 and TRBJ2-3, with 8 bases fitting TRBD2. The CDR3 totals 15 residues. Trimming at V came to 3 bases and at J to 0 bases, leaving 3 bases not matched to a gene. Germline V CDR1 and CDR2: SGHNT, YYREEE (reference sequence).

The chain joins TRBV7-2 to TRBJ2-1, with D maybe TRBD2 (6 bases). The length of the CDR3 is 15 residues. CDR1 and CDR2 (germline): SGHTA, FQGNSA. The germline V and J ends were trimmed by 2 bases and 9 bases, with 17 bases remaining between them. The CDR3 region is CASSLFGRELGEQFF. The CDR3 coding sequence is TGTGCCAGCAGCTTATTCGGCCGGGAGCTGGGTGAGCAGTTCTTC.

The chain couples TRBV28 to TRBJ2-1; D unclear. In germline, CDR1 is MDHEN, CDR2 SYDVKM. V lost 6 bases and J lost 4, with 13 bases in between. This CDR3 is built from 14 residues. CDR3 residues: CASRTTTSYNEQFF. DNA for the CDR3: TGTGCCAGCAGGACAACAACGAGTTACAATGAGCAGTTCTTC.

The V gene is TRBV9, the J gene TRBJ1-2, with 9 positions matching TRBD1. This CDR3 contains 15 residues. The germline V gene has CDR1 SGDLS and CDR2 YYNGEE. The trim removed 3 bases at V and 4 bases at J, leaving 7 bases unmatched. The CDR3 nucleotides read TGTGCCAGCAGCGCCTGGGACAGGGAGATCTATGGCTACACCTTC. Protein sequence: CASSAWDREIYGYTF.

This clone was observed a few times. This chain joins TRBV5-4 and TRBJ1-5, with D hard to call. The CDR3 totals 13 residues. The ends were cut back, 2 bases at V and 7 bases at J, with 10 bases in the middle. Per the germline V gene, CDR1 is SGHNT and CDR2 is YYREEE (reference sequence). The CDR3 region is CASSLGEQQPQHF. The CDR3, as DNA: TGTGCCAGCAGCTTAGGCGAACAGCAGCCCCAGCATTTT.

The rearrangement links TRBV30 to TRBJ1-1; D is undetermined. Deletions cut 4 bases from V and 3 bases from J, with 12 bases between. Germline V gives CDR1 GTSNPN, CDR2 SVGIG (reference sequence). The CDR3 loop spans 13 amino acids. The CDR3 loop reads CAWTGRTDTEAFF. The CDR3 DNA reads TGTGCCTGGACGGGGAGGACGGACACTGAAGCTTTCTTT.

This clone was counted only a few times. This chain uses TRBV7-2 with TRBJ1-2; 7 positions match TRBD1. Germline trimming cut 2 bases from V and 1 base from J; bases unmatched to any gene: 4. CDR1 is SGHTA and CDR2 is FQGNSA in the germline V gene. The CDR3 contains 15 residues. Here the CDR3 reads CASSLWGQINYGYTF. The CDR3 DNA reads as TGTGCCAGCAGCTTATGGGGACAGATTAACTATGGCTACACCTTC.

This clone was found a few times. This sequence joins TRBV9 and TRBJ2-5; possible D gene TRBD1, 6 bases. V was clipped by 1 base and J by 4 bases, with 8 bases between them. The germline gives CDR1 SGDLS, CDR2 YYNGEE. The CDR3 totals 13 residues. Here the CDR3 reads CASSVTGLETQYF. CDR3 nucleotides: TGTGCCAGCAGCGTAACAGGGTTAGAGACCCAGTACTTC.

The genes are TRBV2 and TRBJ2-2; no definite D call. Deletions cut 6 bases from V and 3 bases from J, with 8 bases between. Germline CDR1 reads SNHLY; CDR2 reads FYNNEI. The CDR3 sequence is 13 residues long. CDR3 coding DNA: TGTGCCAGCAGCCTTGACTACACCGGGGAGCTGTTTTTT. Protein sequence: CASSLDYTGELFF.

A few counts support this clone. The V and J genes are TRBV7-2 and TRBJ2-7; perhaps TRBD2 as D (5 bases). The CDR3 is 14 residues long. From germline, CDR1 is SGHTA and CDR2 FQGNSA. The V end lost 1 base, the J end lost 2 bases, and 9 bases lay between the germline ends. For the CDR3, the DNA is TGTGCCAGCAGCTTAGGGCGGGCCCCCTACGAGCAGTACTTC. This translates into CASSLGRAPYEQYF.

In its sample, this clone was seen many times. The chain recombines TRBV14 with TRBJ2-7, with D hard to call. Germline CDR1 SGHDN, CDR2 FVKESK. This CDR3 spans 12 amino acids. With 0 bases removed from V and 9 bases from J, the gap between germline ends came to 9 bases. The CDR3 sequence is CASSQDLRTQYF. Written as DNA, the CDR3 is TGTGCCAGCAGCCAAGATCTGCGAACGCAGTACTTC.

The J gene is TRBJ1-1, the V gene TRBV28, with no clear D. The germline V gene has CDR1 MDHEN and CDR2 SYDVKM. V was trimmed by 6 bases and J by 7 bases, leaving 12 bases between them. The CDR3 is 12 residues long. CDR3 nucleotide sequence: TGTGCCAGCAGCACCACGCGGATTGAAGCTTTCTTT. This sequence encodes CASSTTRIEAFF.

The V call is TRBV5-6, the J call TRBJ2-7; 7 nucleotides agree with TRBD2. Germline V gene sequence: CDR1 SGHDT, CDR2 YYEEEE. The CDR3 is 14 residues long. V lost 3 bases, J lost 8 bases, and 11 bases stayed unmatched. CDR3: CASSYSGAPSKQYF. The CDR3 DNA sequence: TGTGCCAGCAGCTACAGCGGGGCTCCGAGTAAGCAGTACTTC.

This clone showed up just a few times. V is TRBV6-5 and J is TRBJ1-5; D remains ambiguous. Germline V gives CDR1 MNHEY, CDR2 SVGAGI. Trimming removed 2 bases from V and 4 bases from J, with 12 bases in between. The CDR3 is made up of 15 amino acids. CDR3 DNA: TGTGCCAGCAGTTACGGCCGGGAGATTAATCAGCCCCAGCATTTT. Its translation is CASSYGREINQPQHF.

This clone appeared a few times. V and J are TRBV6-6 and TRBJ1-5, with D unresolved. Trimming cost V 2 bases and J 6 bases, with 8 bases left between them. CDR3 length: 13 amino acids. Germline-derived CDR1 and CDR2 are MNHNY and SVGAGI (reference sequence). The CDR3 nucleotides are TGTGCCAGCAGTTACGGGCTTGGTCAGCCCCAGCATTTT. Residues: CASSYGLGQPQHF.